The rows below give T cell receptor beta chains drawn from one sample of a study of identical twins. Each CDR3 protein gets one entry after TCRdb re-called the 5' RACE reads with MiXCR. The table lists roughly 700,000 distinct CDR3 sequences, under 9% of them singletons. These data were also reused for a study on yellow fever vaccine responses in identical twins.

Sequencing was performed on PBMCs. These receptors were taken from a woman aged 18 to 35 in good health. Each CDR3 is given with its conserved first and last residue. The order of the fields is CDR3 length, D gene, clone size, J gene, V gene, CDR3 DNA, CDR3 protein. The D gene is left open where the match is weak. The size entry is marked missing in some rows and otherwise reads once, few, many or a size class.

len: 16; d_gene: -; abundance: few; j_gene: TRBJ2-3; v_gene: TRBV6-1; CDR3nt: TGTGCCAGCAGACCGCGCCTGAATTCCTACACAGATACGCAGTATTTT; CDR3aa: CASRPRLNSYTDTQYF
len: 14; d_gene: TRBD2; abundance: few; j_gene: TRBJ2-3; v_gene: TRBV20-1; CDR3nt: TGCAGTGCTAGGGGTAGCGGGAGAACAGATACGCAGTATTTT; CDR3aa: CSARGSGRTDTQYF
len: 15; d_gene: -; abundance: -; j_gene: TRBJ2-1; v_gene: TRBV12-3/TRBV12-4; CDR3nt: TGTGCCAGTACGGGGTTGACTATCGGGGACAATGAGCAGTTCTTC; CDR3aa: CASTGLTIGDNEQFF
len: 12; d_gene: -; abundance: -; j_gene: TRBJ2-6; v_gene: TRBV6-2/TRBV6-3; CDR3nt: TGTGCCAGCAGTTACGGGGAGAACGTCCTGACTTTC; CDR3aa: CASSYGENVLTF
len: 17; d_gene: -; abundance: -; j_gene: TRBJ2-6; v_gene: TRBV15; CDR3nt: TGTGCCACCAGCCTCCGGGACACTATCTCTGGGGCCAACGTCCTGACTTTC; CDR3aa: CATSLRDTISGANVLTF
len: 15; d_gene: -; abundance: -; j_gene: TRBJ2-3; v_gene: TRBV15; CDR3nt: TGTGCCACCAGCAGAATCGATTATAGCACAGATACGCAGTATTTT; CDR3aa: CATSRIDYSTDTQYF
len: 15; d_gene: TRBD1; abundance: -; j_gene: TRBJ2-2; v_gene: TRBV2; CDR3nt: TGTGCCAGCAAAATTGACAGGGTTGGAACCGGGGAGCTGTTTTTT; CDR3aa: CASKIDRVGTGELFF
len: 14; d_gene: TRBD2; abundance: -; j_gene: TRBJ2-1; v_gene: TRBV20-1; CDR3nt: TGCAGTGCTCATAGCGGGATGTCCTACAATGAGCAGTTCTTC; CDR3aa: CSAHSGMSYNEQFF
len: 13; d_gene: -; abundance: few; j_gene: TRBJ2-2; v_gene: TRBV29-1; CDR3nt: TGCAGCGTGACTATGCCAAACTCCGGGGAGCTGTTTTTT; CDR3aa: CSVTMPNSGELFF
len: 15; d_gene: -; abundance: many; j_gene: TRBJ2-5; v_gene: TRBV5-1; CDR3nt: TGCGCCAGCAGCTTCGGCGGGGGCTTTGGAGAGACCCAGTACTTC; CDR3aa: CASSFGGGFGETQYF
len: 13; d_gene: TRBD1; abundance: few; j_gene: TRBJ2-7; v_gene: TRBV28; CDR3nt: TGTGCCAGCATAGACAGGGGGCTAAGGGAGCAGTACTTC; CDR3aa: CASIDRGLREQYF
len: 18; d_gene: TRBD2; abundance: -; j_gene: TRBJ2-7; v_gene: TRBV6-2/TRBV6-3; CDR3nt: TGTGCCAGCAGTTTCCCTCCGATAGCGGGAGGGTCCTCCTACGAGCAGTACTTC; CDR3aa: CASSFPPIAGGSSYEQYF
len: 14; d_gene: -; abundance: -; j_gene: TRBJ2-3; v_gene: TRBV16; CDR3nt: TGTGCCAGCAGCCAGGGCAGTCTCACGGATACGCAGTATTTT; CDR3aa: CASSQGSLTDTQYF
len: 15; d_gene: TRBD1; abundance: few; j_gene: TRBJ2-1; v_gene: TRBV7-2; CDR3nt: TGTGCCAGCAGCTTCTGGGACAGGGAATACAATGAGCAGTTCTTC; CDR3aa: CASSFWDREYNEQFF